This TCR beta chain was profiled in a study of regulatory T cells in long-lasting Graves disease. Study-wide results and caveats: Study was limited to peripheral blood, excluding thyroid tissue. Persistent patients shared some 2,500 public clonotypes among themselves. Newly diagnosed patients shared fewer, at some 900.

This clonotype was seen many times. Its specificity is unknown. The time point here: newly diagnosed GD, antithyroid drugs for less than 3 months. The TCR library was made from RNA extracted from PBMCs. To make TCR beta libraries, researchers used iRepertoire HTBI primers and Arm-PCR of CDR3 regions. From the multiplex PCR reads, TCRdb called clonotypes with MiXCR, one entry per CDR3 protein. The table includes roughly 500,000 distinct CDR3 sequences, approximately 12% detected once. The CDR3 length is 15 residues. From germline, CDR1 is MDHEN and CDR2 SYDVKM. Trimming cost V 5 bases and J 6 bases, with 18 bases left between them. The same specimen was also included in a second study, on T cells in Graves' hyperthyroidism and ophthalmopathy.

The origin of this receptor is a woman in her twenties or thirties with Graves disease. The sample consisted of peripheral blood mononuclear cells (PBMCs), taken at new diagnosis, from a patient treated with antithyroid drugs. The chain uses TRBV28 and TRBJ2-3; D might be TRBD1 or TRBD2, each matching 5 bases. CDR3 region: CASSMGVGRRDTQYF. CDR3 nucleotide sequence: TGTGCCAGCAGTATGGGGGTGGGCAGGCGCGATACGCAGTATTTT.